This TCR beta chain was observed in a study of identical twins (dated by TCRdb to between 2015 and 2016). About the full investigation: TCR alpha and beta repertoires from monozygotic twins, unrelated adults of various ages and cord blood were deep-sequenced to test whether fetal clonotypes persist. To rule out contamination, the twin experiments were replicated at different times with different library preparation protocols. The paper as a whole reports these results and caveats: Fewer insertions were carried by abundant cord blood beta clonotypes; a weaker similar trend was observed in young adult naive repertoires, while no such trend was observed in memory repertoires. Excess twin sharing in beta out-of-frame sequences was weaker because fewer shared sequences lowered the signal-to-noise ratio. Zero-insertion analyses could be partly confounded by invariant T cells such as MAIT and iNKT, although diverse VJ usage argued against such confounding for most clonotypes. Because the same donors could not be followed over many years, the conclusions relied on cross-sectional statistical analysis. Recombination models systematically underestimated out-of-frame TCR alpha sharing in monozygotic twins but agreed with sharing between unrelated individuals. Out-of-frame TCR alpha sequences shared between twins showed an excess of low generation-probability sequences compared with coincidental sharing between unrelated individuals.

The library was built by means of 5' RACE. Sequencing was carried out with an Illumina HiSeq 2000. Template switching added a universal primer binding site, and the final cDNA carried a unique molecular identifier that allowed TCR cDNA molecules to be counted accurately. Specific primers in the conserved constant-segment region were used to synthesize first-strand cDNA for TCR alpha and beta chains. Each cDNA library was double barcoded, with a SMART-Mk sample barcode plus Illumina barcodes, to control for contamination. TruSeq adapter sequences along with Illumina sample barcodes were introduced in two successive PCR steps. The TCR alpha and beta cDNA libraries were sequenced on the Illumina HiSeq platform using custom primers. The paper's processing steps were these. MiGEC was used to process raw reads and extract unique molecular identifiers, and MiXCR was used to find CDR3 positions. Recombination models were inferred per individual with the repgenHMM and IGoR tools using an EM algorithm. Shared clonotype analysis was performed with the tcR package in R, normalizing sharing by the product of cloneset sizes. To study raw recombination free of thymic and clonal selection effects, out-of-frame nonproductive sequences were analyzed. The public reads were reanalyzed by TCRdb: fastp trimming at Q25, MiXCR alignment, in-frame beta chains only. Rows with one shared CDR3 protein collapse into an entry with the most common genes and DNA. TCRdb, not the original authors, processed these V and J calls. Within this sample are 450,000 or so distinct CDR3 sequences, with roughly a quarter of them counted one time only. The ten most abundant clones make up just under 3% of the sample.

Trimming takes 1 base off V and 5 bases off J; junction bases not matched to a gene: 5. CDR1 SGDLS and CDR2 YYNGEE are derived from the germline V gene. From its cysteine to its phenylalanine, the CDR3 spans 15 amino acids. Of all the DNA, just the CDR3 is kept, 45 bases in frame from base 1. Details on this clonotype: Its target antigen remains unknown. Base qualities were left out, and no much larger clone turns up one base away.

Every donor in the study was a healthy Caucasian. Three pairs of female monozygotic twins, all aged about 18 to 29 years, made up the twin cohort. CD4+ and CD8+ T cell populations were isolated with positive isolation kits from Invitrogen. These records were also assigned to another study, of T cells expressing NK-cell markers. Reported in the second study: Eight or nine donors provided sorted CD3+CD56+NKG2C+, CD3+CD56+NKG2C- and CD3+CD56-NKG2C+ T-cell subsets, whose TCR beta-chain repertoires were profiled. Among the eight sequenced donors, only one was HCMV-seronegative, while the other seven were HCMV-seropositive. To restrict sorting to alphabetaTCR-expressing T cells, an anti-gammadeltaTCR antibody was added in several experiments. In five to seven donors, the dominant CD3+CD56+NKG2C+ clonotypes were found to rank among the top 10 CD8+ clonotypes and to make up about 1.0-7.0% of CD8+ T cells. Those dominant clonotypes were again the most abundant among CD3+CD56-NKG2C+ cells in a handful of donors, at roughly 25-65%. Whether the expanded NKG2C-expressing T cell clones were specific for HCMV antigens was left unclear. All eight donors whose samples were sequenced were randomly selected healthy volunteers, three of them men and five women. A commercial ELISA kit detecting HCMV-specific IgG in serum was used to determine HCMV serostatus. Reads were demultiplexed and grouped by UMI with MIGEC, and clonotypes were assembled and quantified with MiTCR. Only TCR cDNA sequences supported by at least two reads were kept to exclude erroneous sequences. The tcR package was used for downstream repertoire analysis, with clonotypes matched between fractions based on CDR3 nucleotide sequence plus V segment. VDJmatch was used to annotate antigen specificity against VDJdb, with one amino acid substitution allowed in CDR3.

Sequenced sample: CD4+ T cells sorted from blood. The sequence is built from TRBV9 and TRBJ1-4; TRBD1 fits 7 bases in the junction. The TCR originated in a woman aged 18-35 years in good health. DNA sequence: TGTGCCAGCAGCGTATTGGGGACAGAAAATGAAAAACTGTTTTTT. This yields the protein CASSVLGTENEKLFF. Where the CDR3 stops, the reference TRBV9 and TRBJ1-4 genes take over; the full variable domain is DSGVTQTPKHLITATGQRVTLRCSPRSGDLSVYWYQQSLDQGLQFLIQYYNGEERAKGNILERFSAQQFPDLHSELNLSSLELGDSALYFCASSVLGTENEKLFFGSGTQLSVL.